These 11 T cell receptor beta chains share one sample of origin, sequenced in a study of blood T cell repertoires in COVID-19. The method was immunoSEQ multiplex PCR; TCRdb's version includes in-frame clones alone and lacks a portion of them. The sample includes about 71,000 clones, around 86% of them seen just once. What was sequenced was peripheral blood. These receptors all stem from a man aged 25 to 45 with acute or convalescent COVID-19.

The gene calls are TRBV27 and TRBJ1-5; 9 bases are shared with TRBD1. CDR1 MNHEY and CDR2 SMNVEV come from the germline V gene (reference sequence). Germline trimming cut 8 bases from V and 1 base from J; bases unmatched to any gene: 6. CDR3 size: 15 residues. The CDR3 reads CASGTGWRSNQPQHF. CDR3 sequence (DNA): TGTGCCAGCGGGACAGGGTGGCGCAGCAATCAGCCCCAGCATTTT.

The chain combines TRBV19 with TRBJ2-2, with a possible D match to TRBD1 (6 bases). The V end was cut by 6 bases, the J end by 4 bases, with 12 bases between. CDR1 is LNHDA and CDR2 is SQIVND in the germline V gene (reference sequence). The CDR3 totals 14 residues. CDR3 nucleotide sequence: TGTGCCAGTAGCCTGGACAGAGTCACCGGGGAGCTGTTTTTT. The encoded protein is CASSLDRVTGELFF.

V gene TRBV5-4 combines with J gene TRBJ2-3; 8 bases fit TRBD2. Germline V lookup: CDR1 SGHNT, CDR2 YYREEE (reference sequence). The CDR3 sequence is 16 residues long. The V segment lost 1 base and the J segment 2 bases; nucleotides outside the gene matches: 6. The CDR3 DNA sequence: TGTGCCAGCAGCTTGTATGTAGCGGGGAACACAGATACGCAGTATTTT. Its translation: CASSLYVAGNTDTQYF.

This clone was observed a single time. The chain is built from TRBV19 and TRBJ1-4, with TRBD1 as a possible D gene (5 bases). The CDR3 has 16 residues. The germline gives CDR1 LNHDA, CDR2 SQIVND (reference sequence). Trimming took off 4 bases at V and 5 bases at J, with 17 bases between the two ends. The CDR3 sequence: CASSTGLGRGNEKLFF. The CDR3 region has the DNA TGTGCCAGTAGTACAGGGTTAGGGCGGGGGAATGAAAAACTGTTTTTT.

The chain joins TRBV25-1 to TRBJ1-1; D unclear. Germline-derived CDR1 and CDR2 are MGHDK and SYGVNS. V lost 1 base and J lost 3, with 6 bases in between. The CDR3 spans 13 residues. The CDR3 coding sequence is TGTGCCAGCAGTGAATTCCGGGACACTGAAGCTTTCTTT. The encoded protein is CASSEFRDTEAFF.

This clone turned up a few times. This chain connects TRBV5-1 to TRBJ2-2, with D possibly matching TRBD2 (7 bases). The CDR3 extends over 18 amino acids. V lost 4 bases and J lost 3, with 22 bases in between. CDR1 is SGHRS and CDR2 is YFSETQ in the germline V gene. In DNA, the CDR3 is TGCGCCAGCAGCCCTCAGCTAGGGGGGGAAGGCTACACCGGGGAGCTGTTTTTT. This sequence encodes CASSPQLGGEGYTGELFF.

The gene calls are TRBV30 and TRBJ2-7; TRBD2 aligns across 7 bases. This CDR3 contains 13 residues. V trimming: 1 base; J trimming: 1 base; junction bases outside the gene matches: 1. The germline V gene has CDR1 GTSNPN and CDR2 SVGIG (reference sequence). CDR3 coding DNA: TGTGCCTGGAGTGGGGGGGGATCCTACGAGCAGTACTTC. This translates into CAWSGGGSYEQYF.

This chain's CDR3 is CASSKRAWETHTPYQETQYF. The CDR3 bases are TGTGCCAGCAGCAAAAGGGCTTGGGAGACCCATACACCGTACCAAGAGACCCAGTACTTC. The rearrangement uses TRBV21-1 and TRBJ2-5; the D call of TRBD2 is as the table states it, not checked on the DNA. TRBV21-1 is tagged as a pseudogene. The length of the CDR3 is 20 residues.

The chain is built from TRBV10-2 and TRBJ2-1, with 9 positions matching TRBD2. The J segment lost 1 base and the V segment lost 6 bases, leaving 4 bases of the junction unmatched. The CDR3 is 15 residues long. Germline CDR1 is WSHSY and CDR2 is SAAADI. This CDR3 is CASSSSGGSYNEQFF. The CDR3 nucleotides read TGCGCCAGCAGCAGTAGCGGGGGATCCTACAATGAGCAGTTCTTC.

The V call is TRBV18, the J call TRBJ1-5; 7 bases are shared with TRBD1. Germline loops: CDR1 KGHSH, CDR2 LQKENI. The V and J ends lost 3 bases and 0 bases, in that order; junction bases with no gene match: 5. The CDR3 loop spans 16 amino acids. CDR3: CASSPTTGDSNQPQHF. CDR3 sequence (DNA): TGTGCCAGCTCACCCACCACAGGGGATAGCAATCAGCCCCAGCATTTT.

The count of this clone is one. This chain connects TRBV27 to TRBJ2-3; 7 bases are shared with TRBD2. The V gene's germline CDR1 is MNHEY and CDR2 SMNVEV (reference sequence). This CDR3 is built from 18 residues. The V and J ends lost 3 bases and 3 bases, in that order; junction bases with no gene match: 15. The CDR3 is CASSLRLKAGGRTDTQYF. The CDR3 region has the DNA TGTGCCAGCAGTTTGCGACTTAAGGCCGGCGGGAGAACAGATACGCAGTATTTT.